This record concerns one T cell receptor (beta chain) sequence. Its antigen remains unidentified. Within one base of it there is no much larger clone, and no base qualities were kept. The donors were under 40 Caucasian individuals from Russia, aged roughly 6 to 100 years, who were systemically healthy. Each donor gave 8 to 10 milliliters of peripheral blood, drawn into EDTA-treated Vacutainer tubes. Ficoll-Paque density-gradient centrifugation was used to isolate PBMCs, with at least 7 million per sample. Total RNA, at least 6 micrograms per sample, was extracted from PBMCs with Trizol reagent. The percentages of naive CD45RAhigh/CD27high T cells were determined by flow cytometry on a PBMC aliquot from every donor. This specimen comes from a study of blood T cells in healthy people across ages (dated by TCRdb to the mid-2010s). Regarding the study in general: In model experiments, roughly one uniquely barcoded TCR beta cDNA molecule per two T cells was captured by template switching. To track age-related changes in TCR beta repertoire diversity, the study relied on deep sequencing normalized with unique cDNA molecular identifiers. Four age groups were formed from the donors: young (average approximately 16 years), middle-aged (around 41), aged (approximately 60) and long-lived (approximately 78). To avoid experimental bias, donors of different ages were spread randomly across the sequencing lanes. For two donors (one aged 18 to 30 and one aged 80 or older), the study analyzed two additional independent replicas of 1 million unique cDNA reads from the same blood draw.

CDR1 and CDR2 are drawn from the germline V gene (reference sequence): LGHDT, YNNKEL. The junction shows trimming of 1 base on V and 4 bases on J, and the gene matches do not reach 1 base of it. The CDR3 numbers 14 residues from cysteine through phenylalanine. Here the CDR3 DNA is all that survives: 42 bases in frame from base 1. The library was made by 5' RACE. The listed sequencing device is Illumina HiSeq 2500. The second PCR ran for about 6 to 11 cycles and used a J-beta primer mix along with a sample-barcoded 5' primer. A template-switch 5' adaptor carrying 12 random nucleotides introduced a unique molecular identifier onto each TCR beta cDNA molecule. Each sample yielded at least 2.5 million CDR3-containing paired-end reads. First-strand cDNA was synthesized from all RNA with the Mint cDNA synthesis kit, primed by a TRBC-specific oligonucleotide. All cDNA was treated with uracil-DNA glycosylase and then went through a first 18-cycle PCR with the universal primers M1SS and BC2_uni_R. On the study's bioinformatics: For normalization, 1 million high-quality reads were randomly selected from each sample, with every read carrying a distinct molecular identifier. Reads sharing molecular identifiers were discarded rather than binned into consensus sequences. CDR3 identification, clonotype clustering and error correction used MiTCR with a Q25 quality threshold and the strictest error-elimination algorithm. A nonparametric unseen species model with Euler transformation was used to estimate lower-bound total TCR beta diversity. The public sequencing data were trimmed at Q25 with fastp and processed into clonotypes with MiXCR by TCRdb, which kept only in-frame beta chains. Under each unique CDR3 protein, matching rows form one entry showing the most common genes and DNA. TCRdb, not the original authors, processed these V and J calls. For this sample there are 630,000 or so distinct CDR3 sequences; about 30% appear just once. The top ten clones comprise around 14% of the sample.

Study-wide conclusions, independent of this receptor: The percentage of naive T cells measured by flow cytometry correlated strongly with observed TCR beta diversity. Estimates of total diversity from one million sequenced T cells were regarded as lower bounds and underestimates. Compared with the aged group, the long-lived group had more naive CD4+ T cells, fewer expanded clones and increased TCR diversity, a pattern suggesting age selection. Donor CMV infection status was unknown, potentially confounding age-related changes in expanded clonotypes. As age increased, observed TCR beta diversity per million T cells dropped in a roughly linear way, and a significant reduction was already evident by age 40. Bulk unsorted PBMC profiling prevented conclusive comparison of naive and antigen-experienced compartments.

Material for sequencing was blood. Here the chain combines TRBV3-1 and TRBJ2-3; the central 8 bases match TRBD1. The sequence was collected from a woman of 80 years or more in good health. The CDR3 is CASSQGQGPDTQYF. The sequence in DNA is TGTGCCAGCAGCCAAGGACAGGGGCCAGATACGCAGTATTTT.